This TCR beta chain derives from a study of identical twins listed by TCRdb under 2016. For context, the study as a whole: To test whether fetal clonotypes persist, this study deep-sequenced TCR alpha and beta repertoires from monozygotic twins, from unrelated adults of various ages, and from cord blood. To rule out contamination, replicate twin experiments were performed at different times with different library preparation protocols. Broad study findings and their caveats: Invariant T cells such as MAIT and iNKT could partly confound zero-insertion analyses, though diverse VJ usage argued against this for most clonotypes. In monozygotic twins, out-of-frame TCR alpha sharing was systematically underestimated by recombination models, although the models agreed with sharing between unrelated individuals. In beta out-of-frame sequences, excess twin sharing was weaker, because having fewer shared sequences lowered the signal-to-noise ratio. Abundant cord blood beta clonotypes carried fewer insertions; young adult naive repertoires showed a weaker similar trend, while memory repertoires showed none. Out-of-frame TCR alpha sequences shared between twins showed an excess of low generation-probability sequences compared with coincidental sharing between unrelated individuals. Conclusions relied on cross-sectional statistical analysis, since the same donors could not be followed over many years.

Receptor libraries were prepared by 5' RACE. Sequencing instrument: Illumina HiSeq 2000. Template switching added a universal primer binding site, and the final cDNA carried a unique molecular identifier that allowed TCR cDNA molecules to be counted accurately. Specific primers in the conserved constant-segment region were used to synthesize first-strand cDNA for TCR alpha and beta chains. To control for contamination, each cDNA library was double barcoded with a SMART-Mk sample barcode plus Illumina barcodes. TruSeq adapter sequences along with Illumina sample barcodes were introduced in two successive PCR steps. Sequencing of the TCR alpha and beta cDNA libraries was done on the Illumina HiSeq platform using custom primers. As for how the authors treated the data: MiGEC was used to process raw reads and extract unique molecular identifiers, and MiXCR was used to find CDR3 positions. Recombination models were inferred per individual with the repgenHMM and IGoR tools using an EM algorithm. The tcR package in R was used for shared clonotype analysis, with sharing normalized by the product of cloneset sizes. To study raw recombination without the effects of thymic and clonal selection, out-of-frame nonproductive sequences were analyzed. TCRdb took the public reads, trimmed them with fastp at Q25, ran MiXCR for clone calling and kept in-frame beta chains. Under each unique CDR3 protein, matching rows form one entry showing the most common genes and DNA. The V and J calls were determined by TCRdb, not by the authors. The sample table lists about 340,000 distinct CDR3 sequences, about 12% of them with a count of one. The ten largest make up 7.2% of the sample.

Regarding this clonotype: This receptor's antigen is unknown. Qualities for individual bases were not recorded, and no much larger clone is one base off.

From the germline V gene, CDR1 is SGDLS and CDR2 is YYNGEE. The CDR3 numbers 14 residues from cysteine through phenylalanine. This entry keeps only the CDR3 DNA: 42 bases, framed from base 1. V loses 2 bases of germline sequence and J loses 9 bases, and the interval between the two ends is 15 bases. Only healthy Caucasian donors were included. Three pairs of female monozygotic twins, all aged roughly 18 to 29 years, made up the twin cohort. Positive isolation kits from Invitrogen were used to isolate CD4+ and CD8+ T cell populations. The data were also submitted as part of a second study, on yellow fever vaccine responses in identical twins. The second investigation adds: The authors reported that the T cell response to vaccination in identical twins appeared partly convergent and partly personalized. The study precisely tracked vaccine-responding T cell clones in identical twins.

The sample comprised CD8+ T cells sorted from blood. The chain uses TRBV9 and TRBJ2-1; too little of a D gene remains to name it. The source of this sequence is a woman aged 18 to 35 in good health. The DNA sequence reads TGTGCCAGCAGCGTTGGGTTAGTCCGTGGTGAGCAGTTCTTC. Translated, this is CASSVGLVRGEQFF. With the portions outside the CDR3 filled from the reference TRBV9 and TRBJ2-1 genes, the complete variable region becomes DSGVTQTPKHLITATGQRVTLRCSPRSGDLSVYWYQQSLDQGLQFLIQYYNGEERAKGNILERFSAQQFPDLHSELNLSSLELGDSALYFCASSVGLVRGEQFFGPGTRLTVL.